The T cell receptor (beta chain) described here comes from a study of blood T cells in healthy people across ages. Sample-barcoded 5' priming and a J-beta primer mix drove a second PCR of about 6 to 12 cycles. TCRdb processed the 5' RACE reads anew with MiXCR; each CDR3 protein has one entry. This sample has about 800,000 distinct CDR3 sequences, with 58% found just once. V lost 7 bases and J 2 bases, leaving 21 bases between the germline ends. This CDR3 spans 16 amino acids. Per the germline V gene, CDR1 is MNHEY and CDR2 is SMNVEV (reference sequence). The chain uses TRBV27 and TRBJ2-7; the D gene could be TRBD1 or TRBD2 (5 bases each). The sequenced sample was blood. This sequence was found in a man aged 25 to 40 in good health. CDR3 DNA: TGTGCCAGCATCCCACTTTATGGGGGTAATCCCTACGAGCAGTACTTC. Residues: CASIPLYGGNPYEQYF.